Reported below is one T cell receptor beta chain. The data stem from a study of blood T cell repertoires in COVID-19. The overall study: Sites in the United States, Italy and Spain provided acute and convalescent COVID-19 samples. The analysed material was cDNA or gDNA that came from T cells, B-cell-depleted T cells, or PBMCs.

Some clones are missing from TCRdb's copy, which holds only in-frame ones; the method was immunoSEQ multiplex PCR. The table records around 340,000 clones, over 70% of them present only once. CDR3 length: 15 amino acids. Germline V CDR1 and CDR2: LNHDA, SQIVND (reference sequence). The germline V and J ends were trimmed by 2 bases and 2 bases, with 7 bases remaining between them. This sequence originates from a man aged 30 to 39 with active or convalescent COVID-19. J is TRBJ2-6 and V is TRBV19, with D perhaps matching TRBD2 (6 bases). The specimen sequenced was peripheral blood. CDR3 amino acids: CASSIRGAGANVLTF. The CDR3 coding sequence is TGTGCCAGTAGTATACGCGGGGCTGGGGCCAACGTCCTGACTTTC.